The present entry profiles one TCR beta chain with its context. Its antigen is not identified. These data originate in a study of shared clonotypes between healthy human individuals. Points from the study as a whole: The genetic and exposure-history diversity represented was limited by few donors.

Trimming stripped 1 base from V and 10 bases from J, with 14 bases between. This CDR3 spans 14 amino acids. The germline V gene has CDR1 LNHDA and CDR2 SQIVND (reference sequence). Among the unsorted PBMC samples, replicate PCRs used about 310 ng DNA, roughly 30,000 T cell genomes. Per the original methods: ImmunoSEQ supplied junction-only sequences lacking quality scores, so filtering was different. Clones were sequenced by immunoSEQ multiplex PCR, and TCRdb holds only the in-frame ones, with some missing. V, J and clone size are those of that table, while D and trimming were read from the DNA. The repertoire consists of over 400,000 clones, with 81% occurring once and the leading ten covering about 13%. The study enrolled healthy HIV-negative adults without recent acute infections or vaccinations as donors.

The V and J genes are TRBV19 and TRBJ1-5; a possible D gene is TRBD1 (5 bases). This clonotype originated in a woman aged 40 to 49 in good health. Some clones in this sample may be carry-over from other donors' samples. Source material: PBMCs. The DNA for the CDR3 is TGTGCCAGTAGTATAGGGCCAGGGATGAGACCCCAGCATTTT. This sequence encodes CASSIGPGMRPQHF.